These 32 T cell receptor beta chains were all obtained from the same sample, sequenced in a study of T cells in Graves' hyperthyroidism and ophthalmopathy. What was amplified from RNA transcripts were TCR beta CDR3 regions. The HTBI primer set drove a first-round RT-PCR of the TCR CDR3. TCRdb reprocessed the multiplex PCR reads via MiXCR and lists one record per CDR3 protein. The data hold 500,000 to 650,000 distinct CDR3 sequences, with around 15% observed a single time. The source material was blood. The receptors originated from a woman aged 45-59 years with Graves' ophthalmopathy.

This clonotype was counted many times. Here the CDR3 reads CASSLGLADYEQYF. CDR3 sequence (DNA): TGTGCCAGCAGCCTGGGACTAGCGGACTACGAGCAGTACTTC. The gene calls are TRBV7-8 and TRBJ2-7; 11 nucleotides agree with TRBD2. Germline V gives CDR1 SGHVS, CDR2 FQNEAQ. This CDR3 comprises 14 residues. V lost 5 bases to trimming and J lost 3 bases; unmatched junction nucleotides: 3.

This clonotype was seen ten or more times. The chain recombines TRBV5-1 with TRBJ2-1, with D possibly being TRBD2 (5 bases). Germline CDR1 is SGHRS and CDR2 is YFSETQ. Trimming took off 0 bases at V and 9 bases at J, with 16 bases between the two ends. The CDR3 has 15 residues. CDR3 loop: CASSLAPGSIIEQFF. In DNA form, the CDR3 reads TGCGCCAGCAGCTTGGCTCCGGGGAGTATCATTGAGCAGTTCTTC.

The gene calls are TRBV9 and TRBJ2-3; a possible D gene is TRBD2 (6 bases). Trimming removed 7 bases from V and 6 bases from J, with 18 bases in between. Germline CDR1 reads SGDLS; CDR2 reads YYNGEE. The CDR3 totals 14 residues. For the CDR3, the DNA is TGTGCCAGCGGTCCGGCGGGAAGGTTGGATACGCAGTATTTT. It yields the protein CASGPAGRLDTQYF.

There are many counts of this clonotype. The chain carries TRBV7-2 and TRBJ2-7, with 9 bases identical to TRBD2. V trimming: 1 base; J trimming: 6 bases; junction bases outside the gene matches: 4. Germline CDR1 reads SGHTA; CDR2 reads FQGNSA. The CDR3 length is 14 residues. CDR3 nucleotide sequence: TGTGCCAGCAGCTTAGGTAGCGGGAGAGGCGAGCAGTACTTC. It encodes CASSLGSGRGEQYF.

This clonotype was seen a handful of times. The gene calls are TRBV25-1 and TRBJ2-2, with a tentative D call TRBD2 (5 bases). The CDR3 spans 15 residues. The V end lost 5 bases, the J end lost 0 bases, and 10 bases lay between the germline ends. Germline V gene lookup returns CDR1 MGHDK and CDR2 SYGVNS. CDR3 coding DNA: TGTGCCAGCAGTCCTAGCCTGCCGAACACCGGGGAGCTGTTTTTT. Translation gives CASSPSLPNTGELFF.

This clonotype showed up many times. The chain recombines TRBV15 with TRBJ2-5, with unresolved D. The CDR3 has 11 residues. Trimming removed 3 bases at V and 3 bases at J, with 2 bases between. Looked up from germline, CDR1 is LNHNV and CDR2 is YYDKDF (reference sequence). In DNA, the CDR3 is TGTGCCACCAGCAGGGAAGAGACCCAGTACTTC. Translating gives CATSREETQYF.

This clonotype showed up many times. V and J are TRBV12-3 or TRBV12-4 and TRBJ2-3, with 7 bases lining up with TRBD2. The CDR3 covers 14 residues. V lost 6 bases, J lost 1 base, and 4 bases stayed unmatched. Here the CDR3 reads CASRAAGRTDTQYF. CDR3 DNA sequence: TGTGCCAGCAGGGCAGCGGGACGCACAGATACGCAGTATTTT.

As for this clonotype: This may be a read error, as it is one base from a much larger clone. The chain carries TRBV20-1 and TRBJ2-2, with D hard to call. The length of the CDR3 is 15 residues. Trimming stripped 6 bases from V and 7 bases from J, with 21 bases between. The germline V gene encodes CDR1 DFQATT and CDR2 SNEGSKA (reference sequence). CDR3 coding DNA: TGCAGTGCCCGTCTCAGCGCGAGAGAGGTCGGGGAGCTGTTTTTT. Encoded protein: CSARLSAREVGELFF.

This clonotype was picked up many times. The chain employs TRBV18 and TRBJ2-2; D perhaps matches TRBD2 (6 bases). Germline assignment: CDR1 KGHSH and CDR2 LQKENI. CDR3 size: 16 residues. V lost 0 bases and J lost 4, with 12 bases in between. The CDR3: CASSPPSGVVTGELFF. The DNA of the CDR3 is TGTGCCAGCTCACCACCGTCGGGGGTCGTCACCGGGGAGCTGTTTTTT.

There are many counts of this clonotype. The DNA of the CDR3 is TGTGCCAGCAGCTTATCTTCGGACAGCATGAACACTGAAGCTTTCTTT. Protein: CASSLSSDSMNTEAFF. The chain links TRBV7-3 to TRBJ1-1, with D possibly being TRBD1 (6 bases). The CDR3 loop spans 16 amino acids. The germline V gene encodes CDR1 SGHTA and CDR2 FQGTGA. The V gene lost 2 bases and the J gene lost 0 bases, with 13 bases spanning the gap.

This clonotype was found many times. The chain uses TRBV2 and TRBJ2-1; maybe TRBD2 (7 bases). Trimming left V 7 bases short and J 12 bases short, with 22 bases between. In germline, CDR1 is SNHLY, CDR2 FYNNEI. The CDR3 loop spans 14 amino acids. The CDR3 sequence: CASNSPGGQGGQFF. Here the CDR3 DNA reads TGTGCCAGCAACTCACCCGGGGGGCAGGGCGGGCAGTTCTTC.

This clonotype was picked up many times. The gene calls are TRBV7-9 and TRBJ2-6; no clear D gene. The germline gives CDR1 SEHNR, CDR2 FQNEAQ (reference sequence). The CDR3 runs 15 residues. The V gene lost 5 bases and the J gene lost 1 base, with 9 bases spanning the gap. CDR3 DNA: TGTGCCAGCAGCCCGACGGTTTCTGGGGCCAACGTCCTGACTTTC. This codes for CASSPTVSGANVLTF.

In DNA, the CDR3 is TGTGCCAGCAGGATAGCGGGAGTCGCGTATTTT. Protein sequence: CASRIAGVAYF. This chain joins TRBV6-1 and TRBJ2-3; 9 positions match TRBD2. With 6 bases clipped from V and 14 bases from J, the junction kept 6 bases outside the gene matches. CDR3 size: 11 residues. CDR1 and CDR2 from the germline V gene are MNHNS and SASEGT.

This clonotype was picked up many times. The chain carries TRBV5-1 and TRBJ2-7, with D possibly TRBD1 on 6 matching bases. The CDR3 length is 14 residues. CDR1 SGHRS and CDR2 YFSETQ come from the germline V gene. Trimming removed 2 bases at V and 4 bases at J, with 13 bases between. CDR3 bases: TGCGCCAGCAGCTTTCAGGGGTTTAGGTACGAGCAGTACTTC. Protein: CASSFQGFRYEQYF.

The chain links TRBV6-8 to TRBJ2-5, with 9 positions matching TRBD1. Trimming cost V 6 bases and J 2 bases; bases outside gene matches: 4. The CDR3 has 14 amino acids. CDR1 and CDR2 from the germline V gene are MNHGY and SAAAGT. The CDR3 region has the DNA TGTGCCAGCAGGACCGACAGGGGGCAAGAGACCCAGTACTTC. Its protein product is CASRTDRGQETQYF.

This clonotype appeared a single time. This sequence joins TRBV6-5 and TRBJ2-7; maybe TRBD2 (6 bases). V was trimmed by 6 bases and J by 0 bases, leaving 15 bases between them. The CDR3 covers 15 residues. Germline loops: CDR1 MNHEY, CDR2 SVGAGI. DNA of the CDR3: TGTGCCAGCAGCTCTACTAGCCAAAGCTCCTACGAGCAGTACTTC. Protein sequence: CASSSTSQSSYEQYF.

This sequence joins TRBV10-1 and TRBJ1-1; 7 bases agree with TRBD1. CDR1 and CDR2 (germline): WNHNN, SYGVQD (reference sequence). J was trimmed by 7 bases and V by 7 bases; bases with no gene match: 24. The CDR3 extends over 18 amino acids. The CDR3 DNA is TGCGCCAGCATACGATCCGACGGTGAGACAGGGAATGAAGTTGAAGCTTTCTTT. It translates to CASIRSDGETGNEVEAFF.

This clonotype was recorded a few times. The CDR3 DNA is TGTGCCAGCAGTTTCGAAATCCAGGACAGTCTTAATCAGCCCCAGCATTTT. Protein: CASSFEIQDSLNQPQHF. The V gene is TRBV27, the J gene TRBJ1-5; perhaps TRBD1 as D (6 bases). The V end was cut by 3 bases, the J end by 4 bases, with 19 bases between. This CDR3 contains 17 residues. Looked up from germline, CDR1 is MNHEY and CDR2 is SMNVEV (reference sequence).

Only a few counts were recorded for this clonotype. J is TRBJ2-1 and V is TRBV20-1; 10 bases fit TRBD2. V lost 1 base to trimming and J lost 6 bases; unmatched junction nucleotides: 6. Germline-derived CDR1 and CDR2 are DFQATT and SNEGSKA (reference sequence). The CDR3 has 15 amino acids. The chain's CDR3 is CSARVFSGRANEQFF. DNA of the CDR3: TGCAGTGCTAGAGTGTTCAGCGGGAGGGCCAATGAGCAGTTCTTC.

This clonotype was counted ten times or more. The chain carries TRBV7-2 and TRBJ2-2, with D maybe TRBD2 (6 bases). The CDR3 runs to 18 residues. The germline CDR1 and CDR2 sequences are SGHTA and FQGNSA. V gave up 4 bases and J gave up 2 bases, with 20 bases separating them. The CDR3 protein is CASSSPHGGLRNTGELFF. The CDR3 DNA reads as TGTGCCAGCAGCTCCCCTCATGGAGGGTTACGTAACACCGGGGAGCTGTTTTTT.

This clonotype was counted many times. The CDR3 loop reads CASSFGTGTEQYF. In DNA, the CDR3 is TGTGCCAGCAGCTTCGGGACAGGGACGGAGCAGTACTTC. The chain joins TRBV11-1 to TRBJ2-7; the match to TRBD1 covers 9 bases. This CDR3 spans 13 amino acids. The J segment lost 7 bases and the V segment lost 3 bases, leaving 4 bases of the junction unmatched. In germline, CDR1 is SGHAT, CDR2 FQDESV (reference sequence).

This clonotype occurred a few times. The chain combines TRBV6-1 with TRBJ1-1; D is possibly TRBD1 (5 bases). The CDR3 consists of 12 residues. Looked up from germline, CDR1 is MNHNS and CDR2 is SASEGT. Trimming shortened V by 7 bases and J by 5 bases, and 11 bases separated the two germline ends. CDR3 amino acids: CASILQETEAFF. The CDR3, as DNA: TGTGCCAGCATTTTACAGGAAACTGAAGCTTTCTTT.

This clonotype was found many times. This chain uses TRBV28 with TRBJ1-1, with 8 bases matching TRBD1. Trimming at V came to 2 bases and at J to 1 base, leaving 3 bases not matched to a gene. Per the germline V gene, CDR1 is MDHEN and CDR2 is SYDVKM. CDR3 length: 15 amino acids. This chain's CDR3 is CASSLRQGANTEAFF. The CDR3 nucleotides read TGTGCCAGCAGTTTAAGGCAGGGGGCGAACACTGAAGCTTTCTTT.

This clonotype has at least ten counts. The chain links TRBV7-3 to TRBJ2-5; tentative D call: TRBD1 (7 bases). This CDR3 has 13 residues. Germline V lookup: CDR1 SGHTA, CDR2 FQGTGA. V dropped 5 bases and J dropped 6 bases, with 13 bases sitting between them. The CDR3: CASSPTGRKTQYF. Here the CDR3 DNA reads TGTGCCAGCAGCCCGACAGGGAGGAAGACCCAGTACTTC.

At least ten counts were recorded for this clonotype. V is TRBV11-2 and J is TRBJ1-6; 8 bases match TRBD1. Germline CDR1 SGHAT, CDR2 FQNNGV. With V trimmed by 0 bases and J by 9 bases, 7 bases remained unmatched. This CDR3 has 16 amino acids. The CDR3 loop is CASSLDRPGTGSPLHF. CDR3 nucleotide sequence: TGTGCCAGCAGCTTAGATCGTCCCGGGACAGGTTCACCCCTCCACTTT.

In its sample, this clonotype was seen many times. The V call is TRBV11-3, the J call TRBJ2-2, with D tentatively TRBD1 (6 bases). The V gene's germline CDR1 is SGHNT and CDR2 YENEEA. The CDR3 totals 16 residues. The V end was cut by 1 base, the J end by 3 bases, with 12 bases between. The CDR3 sequence: CASSLAVQGDTGELFF. The CDR3 region has the DNA TGTGCCAGCAGCTTAGCCGTACAGGGAGACACCGGGGAGCTGTTTTTT.

This clonotype came up many times. This chain connects TRBV12-3 or TRBV12-4 to TRBJ1-5, with 8 bases lining up with TRBD1. This CDR3 is 17 amino acids long. Unmatched junction bases numbered 15, after V lost 5 bases and J lost 6 bases. The CDR3 protein is CASSPLGGQAFPQPQHF. DNA for the CDR3: TGTGCCAGCAGTCCCTTAGGGGGACAGGCTTTTCCTCAGCCCCAGCATTTT.

This chain connects TRBV6-2 or TRBV6-3 to TRBJ2-5; 7 bases align to TRBD1. The V gene's germline CDR1 is MNHEY and CDR2 SVGEGT. CDR3 length: 15 amino acids. V dropped 4 bases and J dropped 3; count of bases not matched to a gene: 8. The chain's CDR3 is CASSWGTAGEETQYF. In nucleotides, the CDR3 is TGTGCCAGCAGTTGGGGGACAGCCGGGGAAGAGACCCAGTACTTC.

Remarks on this clonotype: A single base separates this from a much larger clone, so it may be a read error. This chain's CDR3 is CARGGAGGVGGYTF. The CDR3 DNA sequence: TGTGCCAGAGGCGGCGCAGGGGGCGTTGGTGGCTACACCTTC. This rearrangement joins TRBV6-1 to TRBJ1-2, with 8 bases aligning to TRBD1. Germline values: CDR1 MNHNS, CDR2 SASEGT. The ends lost 9 bases at V and 7 bases at J; junction bases unmatched: 13. The CDR3 is 14 amino acids.

This clonotype has ten or more counts. This chain joins TRBV7-9 and TRBJ2-3, with D hard to call. This CDR3 comprises 18 residues. Germline V gene lookup returns CDR1 SEHNR and CDR2 FQNEAQ (reference sequence). V was trimmed by 5 bases and J by 1 base, leaving 22 bases between them. CDR3 amino acids: CASSRHVRASDRTDTQYF. In DNA, the CDR3 is TGTGCCAGCAGCCGACATGTGAGAGCATCGGACCGCACAGATACGCAGTATTTT.

This clonotype was counted between two and nine times. The chain employs TRBV4-3 and TRBJ2-7; TRBD2 matches 8 bases. Germline CDR1 reads LGHNA; CDR2 reads YSLEER. V shed 1 base, J shed 2 bases, and the junction held 4 bases outside the gene matches. CDR3 size: 15 residues. CDR3 region: CASSQGTSYAYEQYF. CDR3 coding DNA: TGCGCCAGCAGCCAAGGGACTAGCTACGCCTACGAGCAGTACTTC.

This clonotype was observed a handful of times. V gene TRBV9 combines with J gene TRBJ2-2; unclear D gene. Trimming pared 3 bases from V and 7 bases from J, leaving 13 bases between. The CDR3 spans 14 residues. Germline loops: CDR1 SGDLS, CDR2 YYNGEE. This CDR3 is CASSEDPYSGELFF. The CDR3, as DNA: TGTGCCAGCAGCGAGGACCCGTATAGCGGGGAGCTGTTTTTT.